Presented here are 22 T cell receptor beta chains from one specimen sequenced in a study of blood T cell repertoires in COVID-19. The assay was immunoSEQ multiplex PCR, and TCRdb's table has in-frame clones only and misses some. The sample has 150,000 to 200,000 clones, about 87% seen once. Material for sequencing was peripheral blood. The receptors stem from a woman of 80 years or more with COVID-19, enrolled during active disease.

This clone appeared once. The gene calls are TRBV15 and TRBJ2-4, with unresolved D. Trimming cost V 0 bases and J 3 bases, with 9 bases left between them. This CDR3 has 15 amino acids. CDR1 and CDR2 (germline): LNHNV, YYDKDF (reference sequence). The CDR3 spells CATSRDFSGKNIQYF. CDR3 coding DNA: TGTGCCACCAGCAGAGATTTTTCAGGCAAAAACATTCAGTACTTC.

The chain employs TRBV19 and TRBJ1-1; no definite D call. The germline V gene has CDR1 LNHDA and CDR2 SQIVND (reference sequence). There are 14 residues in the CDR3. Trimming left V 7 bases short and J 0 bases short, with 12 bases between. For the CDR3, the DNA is TGTGCCAGTACTTTGGCGGGTATGAACACTGAAGCTTTCTTT. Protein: CASTLAGMNTEAFF.

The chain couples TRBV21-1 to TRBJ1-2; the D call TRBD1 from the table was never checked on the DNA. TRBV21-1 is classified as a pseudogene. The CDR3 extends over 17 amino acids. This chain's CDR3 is CASSKALIGTGFYGYTF. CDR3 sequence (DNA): TGTGCCAGCAGCAAAGCGCTAATTGGGACAGGGTTTTATGGCTACACCTTC.

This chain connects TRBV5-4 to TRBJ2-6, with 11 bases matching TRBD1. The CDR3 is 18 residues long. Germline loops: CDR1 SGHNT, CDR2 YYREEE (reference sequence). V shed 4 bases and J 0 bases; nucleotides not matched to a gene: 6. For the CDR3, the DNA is TGTGCCAGCAGCCACCGGGACAGGGGGTTCTCTGGGGCCAACGTCCTGACTTTC. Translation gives CASSHRDRGFSGANVLTF.

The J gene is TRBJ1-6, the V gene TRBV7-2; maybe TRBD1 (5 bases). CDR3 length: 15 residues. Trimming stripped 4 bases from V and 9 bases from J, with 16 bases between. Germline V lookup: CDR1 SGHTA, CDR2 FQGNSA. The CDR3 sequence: CASSSLTFQGSPLHF. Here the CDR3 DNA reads TGTGCCAGCAGCTCCCTAACATTTCAGGGTTCACCCCTCCACTTT.

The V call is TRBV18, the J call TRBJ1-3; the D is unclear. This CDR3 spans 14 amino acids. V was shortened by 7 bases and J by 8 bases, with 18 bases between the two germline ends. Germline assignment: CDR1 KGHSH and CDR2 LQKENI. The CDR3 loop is CASYYTNTVDTIYF. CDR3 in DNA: TGTGCCAGCTATTACACAAATACCGTCGACACCATATATTTT.

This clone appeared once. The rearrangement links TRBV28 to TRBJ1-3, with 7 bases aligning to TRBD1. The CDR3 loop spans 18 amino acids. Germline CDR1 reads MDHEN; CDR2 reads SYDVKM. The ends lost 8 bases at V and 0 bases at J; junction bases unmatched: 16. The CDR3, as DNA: TGTGCCAGCCGCGCGAGAACGACAGGGAGCCTCTCTGGAAACACCATATATTTT. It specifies CASRARTTGSLSGNTIYF.

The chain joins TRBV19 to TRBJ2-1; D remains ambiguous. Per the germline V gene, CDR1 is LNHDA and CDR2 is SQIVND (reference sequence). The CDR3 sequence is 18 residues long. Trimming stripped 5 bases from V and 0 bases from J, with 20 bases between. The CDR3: CASSRQVQAQSSYNEQFF. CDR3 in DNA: TGTGCCAGTAGTCGGCAGGTCCAAGCCCAGAGCTCCTACAATGAGCAGTTCTTC.

CDR3 region: CASVGLGGNTEAFF. CDR3 in DNA: TGTGCCAGCGTTGGGTTGGGGGGGAACACTGAAGCTTTCTTT. J is TRBJ1-1 and V is TRBV25-1, with D perhaps TRBD1 (5 bases). This CDR3 comprises 14 residues. Trimming shortened V by 8 bases and J by 1 base, and 14 bases separated the two germline ends. Per germline, CDR1 MGHDK and CDR2 SYGVNS.

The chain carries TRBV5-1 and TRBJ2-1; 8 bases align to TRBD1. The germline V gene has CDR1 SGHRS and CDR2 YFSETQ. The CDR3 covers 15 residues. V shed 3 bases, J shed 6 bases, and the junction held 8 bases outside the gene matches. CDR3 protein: CASSSPGTGGNEQFF. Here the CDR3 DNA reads TGCGCCAGCAGCTCTCCCGGGACAGGAGGCAATGAGCAGTTCTTC.

CDR3 bases: TGTGCCAGCAGTTCGAGAGGAAACAATGAGCAGTTCTTC. Its protein is CASSSRGNNEQFF. The chain couples TRBV6-6 to TRBJ2-1; D not resolved. Trimming left V 4 bases short and J 5 bases short, with 9 bases between. CDR1 and CDR2 from the germline V gene are MNHNY and SVGAGI (reference sequence). CDR3 length equals 13 residues.

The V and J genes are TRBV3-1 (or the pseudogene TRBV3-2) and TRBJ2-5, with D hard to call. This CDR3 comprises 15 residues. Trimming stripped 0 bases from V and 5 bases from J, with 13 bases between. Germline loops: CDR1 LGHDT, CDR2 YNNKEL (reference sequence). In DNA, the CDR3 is TGTGCCAGCAGCCAAGAGCCTGGGCCACGGGAGACCCAGTACTTC. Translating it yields CASSQEPGPRETQYF.

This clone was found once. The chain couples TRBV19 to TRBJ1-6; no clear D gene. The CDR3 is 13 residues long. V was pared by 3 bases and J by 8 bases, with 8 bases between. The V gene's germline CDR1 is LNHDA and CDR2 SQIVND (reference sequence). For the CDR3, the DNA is TGTGCCAGTAGTATTTATCGCGATTCACCCCTCCACTTT. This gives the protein CASSIYRDSPLHF.

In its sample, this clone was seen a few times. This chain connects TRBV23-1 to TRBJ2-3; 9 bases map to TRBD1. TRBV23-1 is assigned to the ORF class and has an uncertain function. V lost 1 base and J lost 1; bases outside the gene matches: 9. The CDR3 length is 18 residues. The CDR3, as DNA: TGCGCCAGCAGTCAATATACCCACAGGGGGCGCGGCACAGATACGCAGTATTTT. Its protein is CASSQYTHRGRGTDTQYF.

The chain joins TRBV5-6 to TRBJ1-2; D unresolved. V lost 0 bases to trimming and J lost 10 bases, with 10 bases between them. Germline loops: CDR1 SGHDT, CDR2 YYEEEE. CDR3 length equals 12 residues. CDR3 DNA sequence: TGTGCCAGCAGCTTGGCGAGCACCTACTACACCTTC. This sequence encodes CASSLASTYYTF.

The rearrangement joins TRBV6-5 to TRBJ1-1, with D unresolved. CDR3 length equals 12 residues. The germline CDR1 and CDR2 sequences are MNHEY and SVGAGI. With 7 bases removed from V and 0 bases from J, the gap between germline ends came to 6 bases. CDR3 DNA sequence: TGTGCCAGCACGGTTTTGAACACTGAAGCTTTCTTT. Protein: CASTVLNTEAFF.

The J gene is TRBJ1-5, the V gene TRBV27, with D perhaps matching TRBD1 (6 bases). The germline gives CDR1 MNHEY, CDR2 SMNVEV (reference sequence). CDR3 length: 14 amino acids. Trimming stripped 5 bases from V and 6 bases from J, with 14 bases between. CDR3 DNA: TGTGCCAGCAGTACCAAACAGGGTTTTCAGCCCCAGCATTTT. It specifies CASSTKQGFQPQHF.

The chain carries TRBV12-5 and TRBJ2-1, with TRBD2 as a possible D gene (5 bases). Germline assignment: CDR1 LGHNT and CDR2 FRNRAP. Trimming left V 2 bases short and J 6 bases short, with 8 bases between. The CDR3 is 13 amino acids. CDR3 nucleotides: TGTGCTAGTGGTTTGACTAGTGGCAATGAGCAGTTCTTC. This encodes CASGLTSGNEQFF.

CDR3 nucleotides: TGTGCCAGCAGTCGAAAGTCAGGTCCGGGGGGCTACACCTTC. As protein: CASSRKSGPGGYTF. The chain uses TRBV6-2 or TRBV6-3 and TRBJ1-2, with no clear D. The V gene lost 5 bases and the J gene lost 8 bases, with 18 bases spanning the gap. This CDR3 has 14 residues. Germline V gene lookup returns CDR1 MNHEY and CDR2 SVGEGT.

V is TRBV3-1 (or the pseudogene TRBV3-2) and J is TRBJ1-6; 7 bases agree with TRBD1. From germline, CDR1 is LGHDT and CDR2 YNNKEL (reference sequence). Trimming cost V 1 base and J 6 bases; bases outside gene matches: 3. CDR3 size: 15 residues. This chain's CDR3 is CASSQGQGFNSPLHF. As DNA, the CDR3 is TGTGCCAGCAGCCAAGGACAGGGTTTTAATTCACCCCTCCACTTT.

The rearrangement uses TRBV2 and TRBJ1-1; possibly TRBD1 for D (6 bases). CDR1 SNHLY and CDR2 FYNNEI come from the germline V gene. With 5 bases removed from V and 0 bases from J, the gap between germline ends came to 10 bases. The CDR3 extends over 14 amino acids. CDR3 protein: CASSLGQMNTEAFF. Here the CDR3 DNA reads TGTGCCAGCAGTTTAGGACAGATGAACACTGAAGCTTTCTTT. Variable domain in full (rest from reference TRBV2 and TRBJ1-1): EPEVTQTPSHQVTQMGQEVILRCVPISNHLYFYWYRQILGQKVEFLVSFYNNEISEKSEIFDDQFSVERPDGSNFTLKIRSTKLEDSAMYFCASSLGQMNTEAFFGQGTRLTVV.

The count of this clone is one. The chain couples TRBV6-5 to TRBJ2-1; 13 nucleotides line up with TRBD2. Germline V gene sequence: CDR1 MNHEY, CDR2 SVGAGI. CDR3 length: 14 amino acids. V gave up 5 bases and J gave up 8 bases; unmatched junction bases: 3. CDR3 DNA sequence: TGTGCCAGCAGTCGGACTAGCGGGAGCGATGAGCAGTTCTTC. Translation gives CASSRTSGSDEQFF.